Given below is one T cell receptor beta chain in context. The target antigen is unknown. The data stem from a study of T cell responses to AZD1222 COVID-19 vaccine. The analysis combined second doses at about 4 or about 12 weeks. The study's findings and limits: Among those given AZD1222, only six were seropositive at baseline. Clonal diversity was possibly underestimated, and white British individuals and females predominated among donors. Mapped onto spike, vaccine-associated CD4 TCRs spanned it and were dominant at 160-218 and 743-854.

This CDR3 is built from 15 residues. Trimming removed 0 bases at V and 7 bases at J, with 13 bases between. Per germline, CDR1 SGHRS and CDR2 YFSETQ. The method was immunoSEQ multiplex PCR; TCRdb's version includes in-frame clones alone and lacks a portion of them. The sample has 150,000 to 200,000 clones; about 91% are singletons. The starting material was peripheral blood, obtained 28 days after the second AZD1222 dose. This receptor was taken from an adult who received the AZD1222 COVID-19 vaccine. This rearrangement joins TRBV5-1 to TRBJ1-4; maybe TRBD1 (5 bases). CDR3 sequence: CASSLGGQPGEKLFF. CDR3 DNA sequence: TGCGCCAGCAGCTTGGGTGGACAACCTGGTGAAAAACTGTTTTTT.